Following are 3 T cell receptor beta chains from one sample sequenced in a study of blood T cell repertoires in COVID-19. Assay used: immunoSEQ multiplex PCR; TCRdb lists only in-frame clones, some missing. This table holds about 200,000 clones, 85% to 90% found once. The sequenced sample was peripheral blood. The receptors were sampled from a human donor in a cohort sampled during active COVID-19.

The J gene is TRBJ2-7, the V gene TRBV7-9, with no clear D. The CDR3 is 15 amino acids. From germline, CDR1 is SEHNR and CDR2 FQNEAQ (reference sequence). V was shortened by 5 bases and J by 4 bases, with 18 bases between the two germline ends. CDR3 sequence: CASSPKTGFLYEQYF. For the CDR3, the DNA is TGTGCCAGCAGCCCGAAAACCGGGTTTTTGTACGAGCAGTACTTC.

CDR3 amino acids: CASSARRQQNIQYF. The CDR3 region has the DNA TGTGCCAGCAGCGCTAGGCGACAGCAAAACATTCAGTACTTC. V gene TRBV11-1 combines with J gene TRBJ2-4; perhaps TRBD1 as D (5 bases). Trimming took 5 bases from V and 5 from J, leaving 13 bases between them. The CDR3 consists of 14 residues. Germline CDR1 reads SGHAT; CDR2 reads FQDESV (reference sequence).

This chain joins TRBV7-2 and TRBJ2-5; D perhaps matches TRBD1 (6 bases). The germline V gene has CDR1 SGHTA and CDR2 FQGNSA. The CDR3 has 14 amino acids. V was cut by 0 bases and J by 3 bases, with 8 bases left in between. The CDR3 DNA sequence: TGTGCCAGCAGCTTAGCGGGGACAAAAGAGACCCAGTACTTC. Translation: CASSLAGTKETQYF.